The 23 T cell receptor beta chains below come from one sample, sequenced in a study of shared clonotypes between healthy human individuals. Sequencing used immunoSEQ multiplex PCR; TCRdb keeps in-frame clones, though not all of them. The sample records around 700,000 clones, roughly 70% being singletons. The sample taken for sequencing was memory CD4+ T cells sorted from blood. Subset in this sample: CD45RA-negative fraction. Source of these receptors: a woman younger than 45 in good health.

The gene calls are TRBV7-2 and TRBJ2-7; 7 bases agree with TRBD2. This CDR3 contains 15 residues. V gave up 3 bases and J gave up 1 base; unmatched junction bases: 6. Germline V gene sequence: CDR1 SGHTA, CDR2 FQGNSA. CDR3 in amino acids: CASSFVLAPSYEQYF. The CDR3 bases are TGTGCCAGCAGCTTCGTACTAGCGCCTTCCTACGAGCAGTACTTC.

The chain uses TRBV4-2 and TRBJ1-1, with 12 bases that match TRBD1. The CDR3 is made up of 15 amino acids. CDR1 is LGHNA and CDR2 is YNFKEQ in the germline V gene. Trimming at V came to 3 bases and at J to 3 bases, leaving 2 bases not matched to a gene. The CDR3: CASSQGTGGHTEAFF. DNA of the CDR3: TGTGCCAGCAGCCAGGGGACAGGGGGCCACACTGAAGCTTTCTTT.

There are a few counts of this clone. The rearrangement uses TRBV11-2 and TRBJ1-1, with D unresolved. The CDR3 contains 14 residues. V lost 7 bases, J lost 0 bases, and 12 bases lay in between. Germline assignment: CDR1 SGHAT and CDR2 FQNNGV. CDR3 protein: CASTLSRMNTEAFF. The CDR3 DNA reads TGTGCCAGCACCTTGAGCAGGATGAACACTGAAGCTTTCTTT. The full variable domain, its missing parts supplied by reference TRBV11-2 and TRBJ1-1, is EAGVAQSPRYKIIEKRQSVAFWCNPISGHATLYWYQQILGQGPKLLIQFQNNGVVDDSQLPKDRFSAERLKGVDSTLKIQPAKLEDSAVYLCASTLSRMNTEAFFGQGTRLTVV.

The chain has TRBV7-2 and TRBJ2-1; tentative D call: TRBD2 (5 bases). CDR1 and CDR2 (germline): SGHTA, FQGNSA. The CDR3 length is 15 residues. V shed 1 base and J shed 2 bases, with 9 bases lying between them. CDR3 amino acids: CASSLDQTTYNEQFF. Written as DNA, the CDR3 is TGTGCCAGCAGCTTAGACCAGACTACCTACAATGAGCAGTTCTTC.

This chain uses TRBV7-2 with TRBJ2-1; 10 nucleotides agree with TRBD2. Trimming removed 0 bases from V and 4 bases from J; junction bases left unmatched: 3. The CDR3 sequence is 16 residues long. Germline V lookup: CDR1 SGHTA, CDR2 FQGNSA. Here the CDR3 reads CASSLAASGSYNEQFF. The CDR3 coding sequence is TGTGCCAGCAGCTTAGCGGCTAGCGGGAGTTACAATGAGCAGTTCTTC.

This sequence joins TRBV7-2 and TRBJ2-5; 11 bases agree with TRBD2. Trimming cost V 5 bases and J 5 bases; bases outside gene matches: 13. This CDR3 is 17 amino acids long. Germline CDR1 and CDR2: SGHTA and FQGNSA. The CDR3 bases are TGTGCCAGCAGCCCCCTCCTACTAGCGGGAGAGGGGGAGACCCAGTACTTC. Its protein product is CASSPLLLAGEGETQYF. Drawing the rest from reference TRBV7-2 and TRBJ2-5, the complete variable domain is GAGVSQSPSNKVTEKGKDVELRCDPISGHTALYWYRQSLGQGLEFLIYFQGNSAPDKSGLPSDRFSAERTGGSVSTLTIQRTQQEDSAVYLCASSPLLLAGEGETQYFGPGTRLLVL.

The chain links TRBV2 to TRBJ2-7, with 13 bases that match TRBD2. The CDR3 is 14 residues long. V was clipped by 8 bases and J by 7 bases; unmatched bases: 8. From germline, CDR1 is SNHLY and CDR2 FYNNEI. For the CDR3, the DNA is TGTGCCAGCGGCCGACTAGCGGGAGGTCGAGAGCAGTACTTC. As protein: CASGRLAGGREQYF. Drawing the rest from reference TRBV2 and TRBJ2-7, the complete variable domain is EPEVTQTPSHQVTQMGQEVILRCVPISNHLYFYWYRQILGQKVEFLVSFYNNEISEKSEIFDDQFSVERPDGSNFTLKIRSTKLEDSAMYFCASGRLAGGREQYFGPGTRLTVT.

This chain links TRBV11-2 with TRBJ2-5; no firm D call. In germline, CDR1 is SGHAT, CDR2 FQNNGV. CDR3 size: 14 residues. V dropped 0 bases and J dropped 3 bases, with 8 bases sitting between them. CDR3 DNA: TGTGCCAGCAGCTTAGAGTACTCCGAAGAGACCCAGTACTTC. Its translation: CASSLEYSEETQYF.

With regard to this clone: A much larger clonotype is one base distant, so this may be a read error. Other DNA sequences in this specimen translate into the identical CDR3. This sequence joins TRBV5-1 and TRBJ2-1; D is unresolved. V lost 4 bases and J 0 bases, leaving 11 bases between the germline ends. Per germline, CDR1 SGHRS and CDR2 YFSETQ. The CDR3 runs to 15 residues. CDR3 loop: CASSQDSSSYNEQFF. CDR3 nucleotides: TGCGCCAGCAGCCAAGACTCCAGCTCCTACAATGAGCAGTTCTTC.

The chain combines TRBV27 with TRBJ1-4; D gene unclear. The V end lost 5 bases, the J end lost 8 bases, and 18 bases lay between the germline ends. Germline CDR1 reads MNHEY; CDR2 reads SMNVEV (reference sequence). This CDR3 comprises 15 residues. In nucleotides, the CDR3 is TGTGCCAGCAGTCTCTCCTCTGGACGGAGAGAAAAACTGTTTTTT. Residues: CASSLSSGRREKLFF.

V usage is TRBV28 and J usage is TRBJ1-5; 9 bases fit TRBD1. Losses at the gene ends were 3 bases for V and 7 bases for J; bases not matched to a gene: 13. This CDR3 comprises 17 residues. Germline values: CDR1 MDHEN, CDR2 SYDVKM. The CDR3 region is CASSFFGDRALRQPQHF. The CDR3 coding sequence is TGTGCCAGCAGTTTCTTTGGGGACAGGGCCCTGCGACAGCCCCAGCATTTT.

The chain has TRBV28 and TRBJ2-7; TRBD2 matches at 9 bases. The CDR3 totals 16 residues. CDR1 is MDHEN, CDR2 SYDVKM, per germline. The junction had 12 bases not matched to a gene; V was cut back by 5 bases and J by 4 bases. Here the CDR3 DNA reads TGTGCCAGCAGTAGATGGCCGGCGGGAGGGCCGTACGAGCAGTACTTC. As protein: CASSRWPAGGPYEQYF.

The rearrangement uses TRBV10-1 and TRBJ2-1, with 10 bases that match TRBD2. Per germline, CDR1 WNHNN and CDR2 SYGVQD (reference sequence). V lost 0 bases and J lost 7; bases outside the gene matches: 9. The CDR3 runs 17 residues. The CDR3 bases are TGCGCCAGCAGTGAGTCATCTCGGGGACTAGCGTATAATGAGCAGTTCTTC. This sequence encodes CASSESSRGLAYNEQFF.

This clone was counted many times. The chain uses TRBV6-1 and TRBJ1-1, with TRBD1 as a possible D gene (5 bases). V shed 2 bases and J shed 11 bases, with 6 bases lying between them. This CDR3 region has 10 residues. The germline gives CDR1 MNHNS, CDR2 SASEGT. The CDR3 loop reads CASSERQAFF. The CDR3 DNA follows: TGTGCCAGCAGTGAAAGACAGGCTTTCTTT.

The V gene is TRBV11-1, the J gene TRBJ2-3; 9 bases are a match to TRBD2. V was pared by 1 base and J by 7 bases, with 9 bases of the junction left unmatched. CDR3 size: 16 residues. The germline V gene encodes CDR1 SGHAT and CDR2 FQDESV (reference sequence). The CDR3, as DNA: TGTGCCAGCAGCTTAGGATCGGCGGGAGGGTTTAATACGCAGTATTTT. It encodes CASSLGSAGGFNTQYF.

With regard to this clone: At one of its ends the junction is not consistent with the germline gene, which may arise from a read error. The DNA of the CDR3 is TGTGCCAGCAGCCCTACGACAGGGAGTTCCTCCGAGCAGTACTTC. Its protein product is CASSPTTGSSSEQYF. J is TRBJ2-7 and V is TRBV11-2; 7 bases fit TRBD1. CDR3 length: 15 amino acids. Germline lookup yields CDR1 SGHAT and CDR2 FQNNGV.

This clone was seen more than once but under ten times. The chain uses TRBV5-1 and TRBJ2-4; TRBD1 might be the D (6 bases). The CDR3 is 15 residues long. Between the trimmed V and J ends, which lost 4 bases and 4 bases, there was a span of 15 bases. The germline CDR1 and CDR2 sequences are SGHRS and YFSETQ. The chain's CDR3 is CASSPQGQSKNIQYF. The DNA for the CDR3 is TGCGCCAGCAGCCCCCAAGGACAGTCAAAAAACATTCAGTACTTC. The variable domain in full, completed from reference TRBV5-1 and TRBJ2-4, reads KAGVTQTPRYLIKTRGQQVTLSCSPISGHRSVSWYQQTPGQGLQFLFEYFSETQRNKGNFPGRFSGRQFSNSRSEMNVSTLELGDSALYLCASSPQGQSKNIQYFGAGTRLSVL.

The chain joins TRBV30 to TRBJ1-5; D unresolved. This CDR3 is 16 amino acids long. Trimming cost V 3 bases and J 1 base, with 16 bases left between them. CDR1 GTSNPN and CDR2 SVGIG come from the germline V gene (reference sequence). CDR3 sequence reads: CAWSQAPGGSNQPQHF. In nucleotides, the CDR3 is TGTGCCTGGAGCCAAGCCCCGGGCGGCAGCAATCAGCCCCAGCATTTT.

CDR3 protein: CATSPGVAGVLAKNIQYF. In DNA, the CDR3 is TGTGCCACCAGCCCCGGGGTAGCGGGAGTTCTTGCCAAAAACATTCAGTACTTC. V gene TRBV15 combines with J gene TRBJ2-4; the match to TRBD2 covers 9 bases. Germline CDR1 LNHNV, CDR2 YYDKDF (reference sequence). The CDR3 sequence is 18 residues long. V dropped 5 bases and J dropped 1; count of bases not matched to a gene: 12.

The J gene is TRBJ1-5, the V gene TRBV19; possibly TRBD1 for D (5 bases). The CDR3 runs to 14 residues. With 7 bases removed from V and 2 bases from J, the gap between germline ends came to 12 bases. Germline CDR1 is LNHDA and CDR2 is SQIVND (reference sequence). The CDR3 sequence: CASKSGQGNQPQHF. The CDR3 DNA reads TGTGCCAGTAAAAGCGGACAAGGCAATCAGCCCCAGCATTTT.

This rearrangement joins TRBV27 to TRBJ1-2; 7 bases line up with TRBD1. V shed 6 bases, J shed 8 bases, and the junction held 9 bases outside the gene matches. This CDR3 is built from 13 residues. Germline V lookup: CDR1 MNHEY, CDR2 SMNVEV (reference sequence). The CDR3: CASRLRDRGGYTF. DNA for the CDR3: TGTGCCAGCAGACTCCGGGACAGAGGCGGCTACACCTTC.

This clone was detected a few times. The CDR3 loop is CASSDWTGLGYGYTF. In DNA, the CDR3 is TGTGCCAGCAGCGACTGGACAGGACTCGGCTATGGCTACACCTTC. This rearrangement joins TRBV9 to TRBJ1-2; 7 nucleotides line up with TRBD1. CDR1 and CDR2 from the germline V gene are SGDLS and YYNGEE. CDR3 length: 15 residues. V trimming: 3 bases; J trimming: 4 bases; junction bases outside the gene matches: 9.

The chain combines TRBV5-4 with TRBJ2-3, with 8 bases that match TRBD2. V shed 4 bases, J shed 3 bases, and the junction held 7 bases outside the gene matches. The CDR3 covers 15 residues. Germline V lookup: CDR1 SGHNT, CDR2 YYREEE (reference sequence). CDR3 residues: CASSRTSGRTDTQYF. The CDR3 coding sequence is TGTGCCAGCAGCCGTACTAGCGGTAGGACAGATACGCAGTATTTT. The variable domain in full, completed from reference TRBV5-4 and TRBJ2-3, reads ETGVTQSPTHLIKTRGQQVTLRCSSQSGHNTVSWYQQALGQGPQFIFQYYREEENGRGNFPPRFSGLQFPNYSSELNVNALELDDSALYLCASSRTSGRTDTQYFGPGTRLTVL.